This TCR beta chain is from a study of cytomegalovirus exposure and HLA in healthy donors. PCR used 60 Vbeta primers and 13 Jbeta primers. Data came from immunoSEQ multiplex PCR; TCRdb stores just in-frame clones and leaves some out. The data hold around 210,000 clones, with 70% to 80% observed a single time. General study findings and limits: Common viral pathogens (according to a later analysis) appeared linked to several of the most significant clusters. Segments of the TCR beta V type were, in most cases, productive about 87% or about 30% of the time in an earlier analysis.

The CDR3 is 13 amino acids. Per the germline V gene, CDR1 is KGHSH and CDR2 is LQKENI. V was clipped by 4 bases and J by 6 bases, with 12 bases between them. In the case of this clone: Antigen specificity is unknown.

The sequence was obtained from a woman aged 25 to 39 in good health and CMV-seronegative. The J gene is TRBJ1-2, the V gene TRBV18; D is unclear. Sequencing was done on a sample of PBMCs. The CDR3 region is CASSQQPLDGYTF. CDR3 DNA: TGTGCCAGCTCACAACAGCCTTTAGATGGCTACACCTTC. Complete variable domain (other parts from reference TRBV18 and TRBJ1-2): NAGVMQNPRHLVRRRGQEARLRCSPMKGHSHVYWYRQLPEEGLKFMVYLQKENIIDESGMPKERFSAEFPKEGPSILRIQQVVRGDSAAYFCASSQQPLDGYTFGSGTRLTVV.